The T cell receptor (beta chain) under discussion was sequenced for a study of response to subunit inactivated influenza vaccine. General study results and limits: The authors suggested that every seasonal influenza vaccination recruits few new T cells.

TCRdb reprocessed the RT-PCR reads via MiXCR and lists one record per CDR3 protein. The sample includes a few hundred thousand distinct CDR3 sequences, 12% to 15% of them seen just once. In regard to this clonotype: The antigen remains undetermined.

The TCR sequence derives from a man aged 45-65 years who received an inactivated influenza vaccine. Here the sequenced sample was PBMCs from blood, taken roughly 12 days after vaccination.

For the CDR3, the DNA is TGTGCCCGATCCGGCATAAGCACAGATACGCAGTATTTT. This translates into CARSGISTDTQYF. The V and J genes are TRBV30 and TRBJ2-3; D unresolved. Trimming removed 8 bases from V and 0 bases from J, with 12 bases in between. This CDR3 contains 13 residues. Germline values: CDR1 GTSNPN, CDR2 SVGIG (reference sequence).